These T cell receptor beta chains were read from a single sample in a study of T cell responses to AZD1222 COVID-19 vaccine. Produced via immunoSEQ multiplex PCR; TCRdb's table is partial and in-frame only. The table includes 100,000 to 150,000 clones, more than 70% detected once. Sequencing was performed on peripheral blood, taken on day 0 of AZD1222 vaccination. The receptors stem from an adult in good health. Each CDR3 is given with its conserved first and last residue. Each record gives: CDR3 length, V gene, D gene, CDR3 protein. A D gene is named only where the DNA matches it firmly.

15	TRBV7-2	.	CASSLGNLGAYDYTF
14	TRBV6-5	TRBD1	CASSYRDRDYGYTF
14	TRBV13	TRBD1	CASSLEDRGETQYF
11	TRBV19	TRBD1	CASWDSNEQFF
12	TRBV5-6	.	CASSLAPYEQYF
15	TRBV7-2	.	CASSLEPRQVYEQYF
14	TRBV27	.	CASAPTGDIVEAFF
15	TRBV5-1	TRBD2	CASSLGTSGRAGEFF
13	TRBV19	.	CASSNSMNTEAFF
15	TRBV11-2	TRBD1	CASSLTGRSGNTIYF
12	TRBV9	.	CASSVEGETQYF
13	TRBV27	TRBD2	CASSPGGSYEQYF
15	TRBV24-1	TRBD1	CATSDRRDRFYEQYF
14	TRBV10-3	.	CAISEIDLRRPQHF
15	TRBV19	TRBD2	CASSIGLAGGNEQYF
19	TRBV9	TRBD2	CASTQAGTSGRLSYNEQFF
13	TRBV2	.	CAHRAAGANVLTF
14	TRBV7-8	.	CASSSQGVNTEAFF
15	TRBV5-1	TRBD2	CASSPLAGGTDTQYF
14	TRBV7-2	.	CASSWRLSNQPQHF
13	TRBV15	TRBD1	CATRATGGSEAFF
14	TRBV3-1/TRBV3-2	TRBD1	CASSQADRDYGYTF
15	TRBV5-1	.	CASSLTGRSNQPQHF
14	TRBV10-3	.	CAIRTLHLNTEAFF
12	TRBV5-1	.	CASSTLRGGYTF
16	TRBV7-9	TRBD2	CASSLSSSGEGHEQFF
13	TRBV12-3/TRBV12-4	TRBD1	CASSWQGGTEAFF
12	TRBV10-1	TRBD1	CASSSGGTEAFF
18	TRBV21-1	.	CASSKGQGAYLRSYEQYF
11	TRBV6-5	.	CATSGAYEQYF
13	TRBV10-3	TRBD2	CAIMGTRAETQYF
13	TRBV10-3	.	CAISDTVLGEQYF
18	TRBV7-6	.	CASSPPLAEQGSYYEQYF
15	TRBV19	.	CASSIRGNYNSPLHF
14	TRBV10-3	.	CAISEQLHIDEQFF
14	TRBV28	.	CASSLHQEWNEQFF
15	TRBV6-5	.	CASSYAERSGNTIYF
15	TRBV6-5	.	CASSYAAYSSYEQYF
16	TRBV7-9	.	CASSPTRGRLNTEAFF
14	TRBV21-1	.	CASSKGFSGYEQYF
20	TRBV4-1	TRBD2	CASSQVGEDYSGRGTDTQYF
13	TRBV5-1	.	CASSFQNTGELFF
18	TRBV4-3	TRBD2	CASSQDWTSGRAHNEQFF
19	TRBV21-1	.	CASSKGPGRFEILYDGYTF
16	TRBV7-3	TRBD1	CASSLEGQGANYGYTF
14	TRBV6-5	TRBD1	CASRLRTGPYGYTF
14	TRBV7-9	.	CASSSTPSSYEQYF
13	TRBV12-3/TRBV12-4	.	CASSSVPPLGYTF
13	TRBV2	.	CAAEGLSSYEQYF
15	TRBV4-2	TRBD1	CASSQDDRGREKLFF
12	TRBV19	.	CASTAGNYGYTF